Following are 17 T cell receptor beta chains from one sample sequenced in a study of vaccination effects on CD4 cells after COVID-19 (dated by TCRdb to the early 2020s). To identify antigen-specific CD4+ T cell clonotypes by their expansion, the ViraFEST assay first stimulated PBMC with viral peptide pools and then applied TCR sequencing. After less than 13 days of culture, CD4+ T cells were isolated with the EasySep CD4+ T cell isolation kit. Negative nucleocapsid antibody results before and after vaccination confirmed that the healthy vaccine recipients had no prior SARS-CoV-2 infection. Library preparation was by the immunoSEQ multiplex PCR assay. TCRdb stores this immuneACCESS table with in-frame sequences only. Part of the clones is absent; in the studies checked, under half of the shortfall reflects unresolved V genes, and no reason is known for the rest. Across this sample there are roughly 67,000 clones, with roughly 79% seen only once. The ten most abundant clones make up about 10% of the sample.

Their specific antigens are unknown. This specimen consisted of CD4+ T cells from PBMCs cultured with SARS-CoV-2 spike peptides, obtained before COVID-19 vaccination. The sample's cell subset or site label is to be understood as: SARS-CoV-2 spike overlapping peptide pool stimulation. The receptors here all came from a human donor who received a COVID-19 vaccine.

The J gene is TRBJ1-1, the V gene TRBV2; D is unresolved. Deletions cut 0 bases from V and 11 bases from J, with 7 bases between. CDR1 and CDR2 from the germline V gene are SNHLY and FYNNEI. The CDR3 sequence is 11 residues long. The CDR3: CASSEAFRAFF. The CDR3 coding sequence is TGTGCCAGCAGTGAAGCTTTTAGGGCTTTCTTT.

This clone was recorded once. The chain recombines TRBV24-1 with TRBJ1-5; D is unresolved. The CDR3 runs 13 residues. V was pared by 3 bases and J by 4 bases, with 6 bases between. CDR1 KGHDR and CDR2 SFDVKD come from the germline V gene. The CDR3 protein is CATSDGYNQPQHF. The CDR3 nucleotides read TGTGCCACCAGTGATGGATATAATCAGCCCCAGCATTTT.

The chain employs TRBV18 and TRBJ1-5; tentatively, D is TRBD1 (5 bases). Germline loops: CDR1 KGHSH, CDR2 LQKENI. The CDR3 is 17 residues long. With 3 bases removed from V and 5 bases from J, the gap between germline ends came to 20 bases. The CDR3 DNA sequence: TGTGCCAGCTCACCGGTCGGACTAGGGGCCGCTGATCAGCCCCAGCATTTT. This gives the protein CASSPVGLGAADQPQHF.

This CDR3 is CASREDRNTGELFF. For the CDR3, the DNA is TGTGCCAGCAGGGAAGACAGGAACACCGGGGAGCTGTTTTTT. The rearrangement links TRBV6-4 to TRBJ2-2, with D possibly TRBD1 on 5 matching bases. V was trimmed by 6 bases and J by 1 base, leaving 9 bases between them. Germline assignment: CDR1 MRHNA and CDR2 SNTAGT. CDR3 size: 14 residues.

The sample holds one count of this clone. V gene TRBV7-2 combines with J gene TRBJ2-3; D call uncertain. The germline V gene has CDR1 SGHTA and CDR2 FQGNSA. V dropped 1 base and J dropped 2 bases, with 7 bases sitting between them. The CDR3 extends over 14 amino acids. In DNA, the CDR3 is TGTGCCAGCAGCTTAGGGCATTACACAGATACGCAGTATTTT. Translating gives CASSLGHYTDTQYF.

The chain links TRBV7-3 to TRBJ2-3; 7 nucleotides align to TRBD1. The V gene's germline CDR1 is SGHTA and CDR2 FQGTGA. The V and J ends lost 5 bases and 0 bases, in that order; junction bases with no gene match: 11. The CDR3 is 17 amino acids. Here the CDR3 reads CASSTHTWDRSTDTQYF. The CDR3, as DNA: TGTGCCAGCAGCACTCACACCTGGGACAGAAGCACAGATACGCAGTATTTT.

V usage is TRBV3-1 (or the pseudogene TRBV3-2) and J usage is TRBJ1-1, with 11 bases matching TRBD1. This CDR3 region has 16 residues. Trimming took 3 bases from V and 10 from J; bases not matched to a gene: 13. Germline V gene data show CDR1 as LGHDT and CDR2 as YNNKEL (reference sequence). The CDR3 DNA sequence: TGTGCCAGCAGCCACGAACCGGGACAGGGGGAGGTTCGAGCTTTCTTT. Its translation: CASSHEPGQGEVRAFF.

About this clone: The germline gene is not matched at one end of the junction; a read error may be the cause. This chain links TRBV7-8 with TRBJ2-1; 7 bases match TRBD2. The germline gives CDR1 SGHVS, CDR2 FQNEAQ. CDR3 length: 16 residues. Here the CDR3 reads CASSSQTSRSSNEQFF. As DNA, the CDR3 is TGTGCCAGCAGCTCCCAGACTAGCCGGTCCTCCAATGAGCAGTTCTTC.

The chain couples TRBV19 to TRBJ2-2, with D possibly matching TRBD2 (7 bases). CDR1 is LNHDA, CDR2 SQIVND, per germline (reference sequence). The CDR3 covers 15 residues. Trimming took off 4 bases at V and 6 bases at J, with 15 bases between the two ends. Written as DNA, the CDR3 is TGTGCCAGTAGTACCCGGGGGGCCTCAGCCGGGGAGCTGTTTTTT. Encoded protein: CASSTRGASAGELFF.

This chain links TRBV19 with TRBJ2-1; TRBD1 aligns across 9 bases. This CDR3 region has 15 residues. V lost 3 bases and J lost 5; bases outside the gene matches: 5. Germline-derived CDR1 and CDR2 are LNHDA and SQIVND (reference sequence). The CDR3 region has the DNA TGTGCCAGTAGTATCCAGGGACAGGGAAACAATGAGCAGTTCTTC. Translated, it gives CASSIQGQGNNEQFF.

This chain links TRBV6-5 with TRBJ1-6, with 10 positions matching TRBD1. The CDR3 is 15 amino acids. V lost 5 bases to trimming and J lost 8 bases; unmatched junction nucleotides: 6. The germline gives CDR1 MNHEY, CDR2 SVGAGI. The CDR3 reads CASSRGDRGDSPLHF. The CDR3 region has the DNA TGTGCCAGCAGTCGCGGGGACAGGGGAGATTCACCCCTCCACTTT.

The genes are TRBV20-1 and TRBJ1-6; D remains unclear. Trimming stripped 3 bases from V and 8 bases from J, with 14 bases between. Per the germline V gene, CDR1 is DFQATT and CDR2 is SNEGSKA (reference sequence). This CDR3 spans 14 amino acids. The DNA for the CDR3 is TGCAGTGCTAGTGAACTAAGCCTTTATTCACCCCTCCACTTT. This codes for CSASELSLYSPLHF.

In this sample, this clone turned up once. The V gene is TRBV15, the J gene TRBJ2-1; D not certain. The length of the CDR3 is 16 residues. Germline CDR1 reads LNHNV; CDR2 reads YYDKDF (reference sequence). V was shortened by 1 base and J by 8 bases, with 18 bases between the two germline ends. The CDR3 DNA follows: TGTGCCACCAGCAGAGTTACGGGCGACACAAGCGATGAGCAGTTCTTC. Its protein is CATSRVTGDTSDEQFF. Variable domain in full (rest from reference TRBV15 and TRBJ2-1): DAMVIQNPRYQVTQFGKPVTLSCSQTLNHNVMYWYQQKSSQAPKLLFHYYDKDFNNEADTPDNFQSRRPNTSFCFLDIRSPGLGDTAMYLCATSRVTGDTSDEQFFGPGTRLTVL.

The chain has TRBV24-1 and TRBJ1-2; 8 bases are shared with TRBD1. The CDR3 loop spans 15 amino acids. V shed 3 bases and J 4 bases; nucleotides not matched to a gene: 6. Germline assignment: CDR1 KGHDR and CDR2 SFDVKD. CDR3 residues: CATSDPGGAGYGYTF. The CDR3, as DNA: TGTGCCACCAGTGATCCAGGGGGCGCAGGCTATGGCTACACCTTC.

This chain joins TRBV19 and TRBJ2-5; 7 nucleotides match TRBD1. The germline V gene encodes CDR1 LNHDA and CDR2 SQIVND (reference sequence). CDR3 length equals 15 residues. J lost 3 bases, V lost 8 bases, and 12 bases had no gene match. The CDR3 sequence is CASAHPRGQKETQYF. CDR3 coding DNA: TGTGCCAGTGCCCACCCCCGGGGACAGAAAGAGACCCAGTACTTC.

This clone was counted once. The chain is built from TRBV6-4 and TRBJ2-7, with 9 bases matching TRBD2. The CDR3 loop spans 13 amino acids. V shed 8 bases and J 4 bases; nucleotides not matched to a gene: 6. CDR1 and CDR2 from the germline V gene are MRHNA and SNTAGT. This chain's CDR3 is CASPPLAGYEQYV. CDR3 bases: TGTGCCAGCCCCCCCCTAGCGGGGTACGAGCAGTACGTC.

The rearrangement links TRBV4-3 to TRBJ1-2; no clear D gene. CDR3 length equals 14 residues. The V end lost 1 base, the J end lost 2 bases, and 8 bases lay between the germline ends. Germline CDR1 and CDR2: LGHNA and YSLEER. The CDR3 DNA sequence: TGCGCCAGCAGCCAAGCGGACGTCAACTATGGCTACACCTTC. As protein: CASSQADVNYGYTF.